This TCR beta chain was identified during a study of ipilimumab plus nivolumab after autologous stem cell transplantation. From germline, CDR1 is SGHVS and CDR2 FQNEAQ. V was shortened by 5 bases and J by 5 bases, with 22 bases between the two germline ends. The CDR3 contains 18 residues. This clone was seen just once. Assay: immunoSEQ multiplex PCR; the TCRdb copy retains only in-frame clones and omits some. The sample contains 9,100 or so clones, roughly two thirds of which appear only once. The clonotype originates from a female donor with multiple myeloma. The rearrangement joins TRBV7-8 to TRBJ2-6; no clear D. The source material was PBMCs, sampled in a trial of ipilimumab plus nivolumab as post-transplant consolidation. CDR3 bases: TGTGCCAGCAGCATGTGTCGTTACCCACAAAGTCGGGCCAACGTCCTGACTTTC. Protein product: CASSMCRYPQSRANVLTF.